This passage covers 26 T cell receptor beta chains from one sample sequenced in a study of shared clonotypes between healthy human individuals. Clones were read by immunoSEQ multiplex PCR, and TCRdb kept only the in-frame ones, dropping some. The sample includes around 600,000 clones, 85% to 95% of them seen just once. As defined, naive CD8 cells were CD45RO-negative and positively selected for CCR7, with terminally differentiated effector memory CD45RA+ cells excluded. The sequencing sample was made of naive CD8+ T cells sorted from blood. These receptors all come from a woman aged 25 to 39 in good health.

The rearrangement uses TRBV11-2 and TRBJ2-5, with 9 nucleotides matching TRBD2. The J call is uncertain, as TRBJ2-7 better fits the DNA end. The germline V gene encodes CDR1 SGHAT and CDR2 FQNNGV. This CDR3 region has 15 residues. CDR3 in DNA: TGTGCCAGCAGCTTAGAAGTAGCGGGAGCTTACGAGCAGTACTTC. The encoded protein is CASSLEVAGAYEQYF.

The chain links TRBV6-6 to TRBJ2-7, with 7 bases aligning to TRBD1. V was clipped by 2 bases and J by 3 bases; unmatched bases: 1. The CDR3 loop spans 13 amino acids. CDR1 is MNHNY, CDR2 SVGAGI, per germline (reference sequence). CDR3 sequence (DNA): TGTGCCAGCAGTTACCCAGGGGGCTACGAGCAGTACTTC. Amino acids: CASSYPGGYEQYF.

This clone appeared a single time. CDR3 amino acids: CASSQGAITDTQYF. The CDR3 DNA is TGCGCCAGCAGCCAAGGTGCAATCACAGATACGCAGTATTTT. The chain has TRBV4-1 and TRBJ2-3; D call uncertain. Looked up from germline, CDR1 is MGHRA and CDR2 is YSYEKL. This CDR3 has 14 residues. The V and J ends lost 1 base and 2 bases respectively, with 7 bases between them.

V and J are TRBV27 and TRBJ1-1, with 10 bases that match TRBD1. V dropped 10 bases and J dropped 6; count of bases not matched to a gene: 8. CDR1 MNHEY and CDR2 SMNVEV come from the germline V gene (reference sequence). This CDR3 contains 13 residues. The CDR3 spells CATQTGGLSEAFF. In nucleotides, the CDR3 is TGTGCCACCCAGACAGGGGGCTTGTCTGAAGCTTTCTTT.

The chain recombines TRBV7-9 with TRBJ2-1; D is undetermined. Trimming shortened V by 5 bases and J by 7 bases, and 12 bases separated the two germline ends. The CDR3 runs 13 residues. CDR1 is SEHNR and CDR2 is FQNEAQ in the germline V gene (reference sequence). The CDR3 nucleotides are TGTGCCAGCAGCCCCGACATTTCGAATGAGCAGTTCTTC. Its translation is CASSPDISNEQFF. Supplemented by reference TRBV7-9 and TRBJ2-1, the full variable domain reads DTGVSQNPRHKITKRGQNVTFRCDPISEHNRLYWYRQTLGQGPEFLTYFQNEAQLEKSRLLSDRFSAERPKGSFSTLEIQRTEQGDSAMYLCASSPDISNEQFFGPGTRLTVL.

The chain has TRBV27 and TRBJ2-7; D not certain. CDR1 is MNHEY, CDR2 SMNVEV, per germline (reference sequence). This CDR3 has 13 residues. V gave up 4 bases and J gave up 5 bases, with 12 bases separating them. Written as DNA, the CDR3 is TGTGCCAGCAGTTACAAGCAGAACAACGAGCAGTACTTC. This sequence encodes CASSYKQNNEQYF.

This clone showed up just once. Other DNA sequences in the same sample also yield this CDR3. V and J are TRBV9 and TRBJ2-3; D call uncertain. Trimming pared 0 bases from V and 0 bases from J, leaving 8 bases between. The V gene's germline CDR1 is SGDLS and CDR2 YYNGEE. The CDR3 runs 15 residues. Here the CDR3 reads CASSVAGGSTDTQYF. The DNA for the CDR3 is TGTGCCAGCAGCGTAGCTGGCGGAAGCACAGATACGCAGTATTTT.

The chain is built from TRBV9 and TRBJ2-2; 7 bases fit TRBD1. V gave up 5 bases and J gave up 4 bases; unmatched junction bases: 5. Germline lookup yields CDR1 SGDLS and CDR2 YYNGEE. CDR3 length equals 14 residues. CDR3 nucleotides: TGTGCCAGCAGTGAACAGGGGACCACCGGGGAGCTGTTTTTT. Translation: CASSEQGTTGELFF.

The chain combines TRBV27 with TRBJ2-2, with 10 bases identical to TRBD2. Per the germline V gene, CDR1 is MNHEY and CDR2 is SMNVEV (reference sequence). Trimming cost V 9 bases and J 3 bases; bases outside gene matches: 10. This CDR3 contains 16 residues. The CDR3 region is CASYRLSGRYTGELFF. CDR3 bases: TGTGCCAGTTACCGTCTTAGCGGGAGGTACACCGGGGAGCTGTTTTTT.

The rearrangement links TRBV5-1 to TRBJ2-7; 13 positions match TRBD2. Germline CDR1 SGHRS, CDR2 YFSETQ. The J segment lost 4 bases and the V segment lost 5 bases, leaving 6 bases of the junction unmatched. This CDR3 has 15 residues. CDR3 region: CASRGGTSGNYEQYF. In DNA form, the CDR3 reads TGCGCCAGCAGGGGTGGGACTAGCGGGAATTACGAGCAGTACTTC.

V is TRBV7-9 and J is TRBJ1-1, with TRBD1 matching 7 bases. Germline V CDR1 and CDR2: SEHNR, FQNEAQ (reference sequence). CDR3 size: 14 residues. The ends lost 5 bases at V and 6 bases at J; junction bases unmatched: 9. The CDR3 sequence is CASSAPTGIAEAFF. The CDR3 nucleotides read TGTGCCAGCAGCGCGCCGACAGGGATCGCTGAAGCTTTCTTT.

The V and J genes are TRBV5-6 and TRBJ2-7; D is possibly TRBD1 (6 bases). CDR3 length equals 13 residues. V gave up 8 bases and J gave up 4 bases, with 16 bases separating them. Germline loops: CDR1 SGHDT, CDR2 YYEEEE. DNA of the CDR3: TGTGCCAGTACCGGGACAAAACCATACGAGCAGTACTTC. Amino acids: CASTGTKPYEQYF.

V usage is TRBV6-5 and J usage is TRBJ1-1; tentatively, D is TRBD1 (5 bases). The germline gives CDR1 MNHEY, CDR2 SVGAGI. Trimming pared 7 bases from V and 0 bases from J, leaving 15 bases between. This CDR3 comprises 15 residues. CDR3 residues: CASTPSRVMNTEAFF. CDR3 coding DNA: TGTGCCAGCACCCCTTCCAGGGTAATGAACACTGAAGCTTTCTTT.

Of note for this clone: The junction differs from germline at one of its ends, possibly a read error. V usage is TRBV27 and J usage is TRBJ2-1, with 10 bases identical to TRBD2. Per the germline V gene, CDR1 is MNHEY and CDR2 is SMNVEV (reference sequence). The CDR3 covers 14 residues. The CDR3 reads CATSGLADYNEQFF. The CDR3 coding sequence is TGTGCCACCAGTGGACTAGCGGACTACAATGAGCAGTTCTTC.

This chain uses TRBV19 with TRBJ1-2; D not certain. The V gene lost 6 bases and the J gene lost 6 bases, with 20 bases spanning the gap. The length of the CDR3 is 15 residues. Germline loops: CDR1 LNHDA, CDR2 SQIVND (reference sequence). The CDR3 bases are TGTGCCAGTAGCTCCGGAACTGGAACTAGGGATGGCTACACCTTC. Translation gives CASSSGTGTRDGYTF.

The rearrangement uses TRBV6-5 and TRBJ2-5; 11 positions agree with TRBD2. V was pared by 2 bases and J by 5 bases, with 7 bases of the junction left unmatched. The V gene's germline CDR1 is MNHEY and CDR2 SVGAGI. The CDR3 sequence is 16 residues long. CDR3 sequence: CASSYTYTSGSETQYF. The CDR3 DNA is TGTGCCAGCAGTTACACCTACACTAGCGGGAGTGAGACCCAGTACTTC.

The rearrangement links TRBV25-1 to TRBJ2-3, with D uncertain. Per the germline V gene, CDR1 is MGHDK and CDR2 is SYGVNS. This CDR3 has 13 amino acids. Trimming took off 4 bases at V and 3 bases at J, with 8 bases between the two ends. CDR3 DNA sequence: TGTGCCAGCAGTGCCGTGAGGACAGATACGCAGTATTTT. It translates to CASSAVRTDTQYF.

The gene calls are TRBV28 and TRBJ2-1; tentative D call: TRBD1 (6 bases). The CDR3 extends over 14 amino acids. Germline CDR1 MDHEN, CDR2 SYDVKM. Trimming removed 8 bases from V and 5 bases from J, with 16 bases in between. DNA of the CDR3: TGTGCCAGCGGATCCATGGACAGCCACAATGAGCAGTTCTTC. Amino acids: CASGSMDSHNEQFF.

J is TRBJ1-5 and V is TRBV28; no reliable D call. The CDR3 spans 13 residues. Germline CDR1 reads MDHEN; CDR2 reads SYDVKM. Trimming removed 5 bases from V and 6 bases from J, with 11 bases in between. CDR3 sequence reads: CASSIGIGQPQHF. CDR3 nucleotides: TGTGCCAGCAGTATAGGGATAGGTCAGCCCCAGCATTTT.

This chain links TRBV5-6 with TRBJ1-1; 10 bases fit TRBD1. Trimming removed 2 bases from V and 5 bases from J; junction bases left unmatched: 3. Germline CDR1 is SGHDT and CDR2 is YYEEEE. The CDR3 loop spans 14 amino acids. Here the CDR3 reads CASSFGQGETEAFF. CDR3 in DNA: TGTGCCAGCAGCTTTGGACAGGGGGAGACTGAAGCTTTCTTT.

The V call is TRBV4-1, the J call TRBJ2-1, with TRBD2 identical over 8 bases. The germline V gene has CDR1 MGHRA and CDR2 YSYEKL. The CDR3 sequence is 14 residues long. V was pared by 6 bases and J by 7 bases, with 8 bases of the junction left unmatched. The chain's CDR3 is CASSVREALNEQFF. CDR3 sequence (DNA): TGCGCCAGCAGTGTGCGGGAGGCCTTAAATGAGCAGTTCTTC.

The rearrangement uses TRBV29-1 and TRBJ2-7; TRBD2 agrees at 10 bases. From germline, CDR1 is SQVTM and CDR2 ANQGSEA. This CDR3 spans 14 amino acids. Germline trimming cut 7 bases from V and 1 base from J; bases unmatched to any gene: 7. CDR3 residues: CSGLAGDGSYEQYF. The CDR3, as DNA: TGCAGCGGACTAGCGGGCGACGGGTCCTACGAGCAGTACTTC.

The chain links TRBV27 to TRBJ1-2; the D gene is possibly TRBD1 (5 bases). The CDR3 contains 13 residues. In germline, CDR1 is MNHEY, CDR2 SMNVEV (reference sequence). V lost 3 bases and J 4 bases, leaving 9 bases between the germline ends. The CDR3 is CASSFHDSYGYTF. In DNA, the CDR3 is TGTGCCAGCAGTTTCCACGACAGCTATGGCTACACCTTC.

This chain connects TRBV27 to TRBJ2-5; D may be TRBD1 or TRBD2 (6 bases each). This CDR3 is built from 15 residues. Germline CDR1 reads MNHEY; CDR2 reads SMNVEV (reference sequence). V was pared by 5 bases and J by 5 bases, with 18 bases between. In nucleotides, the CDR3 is TGTGCCAGCAGTCCTACTGGGGGGCGCAGGGAGACCCAGTACTTC. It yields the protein CASSPTGGRRETQYF.

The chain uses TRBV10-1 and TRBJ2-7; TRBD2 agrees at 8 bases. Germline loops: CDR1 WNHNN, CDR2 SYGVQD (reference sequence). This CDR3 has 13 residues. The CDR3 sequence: CGIPGLVLHEQYF. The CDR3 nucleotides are TGCGGAATCCCGGGACTAGTTCTCCACGAGCAGTACTTC.

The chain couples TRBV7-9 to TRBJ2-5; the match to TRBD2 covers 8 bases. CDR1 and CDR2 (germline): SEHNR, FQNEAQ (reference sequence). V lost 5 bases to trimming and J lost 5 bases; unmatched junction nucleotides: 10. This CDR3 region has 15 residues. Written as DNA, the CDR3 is TGTGCCAGCAGCCCCTCCCTAGCGGGTAGGGAGACCCAGTACTTC. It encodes CASSPSLAGRETQYF.